This T cell receptor (beta chain) was captured in a study of T-cell reconstitution after alpha-beta-depleted transplantation in children. Overall study results and limits: Newly produced T cells mostly provided counts and TCRbeta diversity after one year, as hyperexpanded clones declined. Expanded graft clones numbering several hundred reportedly gave rise to alpha-beta T cells about two months after transplant. Surviving recipient T cells and thymic progenitors produced the high day-60 TCRbeta diversity seen in some patients.

V trimming: 10 bases; J trimming: 7 bases; junction bases outside the gene matches: 11. The CDR3 consists of 14 residues. TCRbeta library preparation incorporated unique molecular identifiers. A single record per CDR3 protein comes from TCRdb applying MiXCR to the PCR reads. The sample includes 550,000 to 600,000 distinct CDR3 sequences, under 25% of them seen just once. Many counts were recorded for this clonotype. Its antigen remains unidentified. The TCR comes from a boy in the first two years of life who had a stem cell transplant for acute myeloid leukemia, so the T cells may come from the graft donor. The sequenced sample was PBMCs, mostly from graft donor cells, obtained 360 days after TCRalphabeta/CD19-depleted stem cell transplant. The chain links TRBV12-3 or TRBV12-4 to TRBJ2-2; 8 bases agree with TRBD1. CDR3 sequence (DNA): TGTGCCACCGCGGACAGGGAGGTATTCGGGGAGCTGTTTTTT. Its translation: CATADREVFGELFF.